These 29 T cell receptor beta chains were sequenced from one sample in a study of cytomegalovirus exposure and HLA in healthy donors. TCRdb keeps only in-frame clones here, not all; method: immunoSEQ multiplex PCR. The table lists 300,000 or so clones, 70% to 90% of them singletons, with around 0.96% in the top ten. The sample consisted of PBMCs. These TCRs come from a young man in good health and CMV-seronegative.

The chain uses TRBV4-3 and TRBJ1-2; D gene unclear. The CDR3 runs 15 residues. Deletions cut 0 bases from V and 3 bases from J, with 11 bases between. Germline CDR1 LGHNA, CDR2 YSLEER. CDR3 amino acids: CASSQELVNHYGYTF. The CDR3 coding sequence is TGCGCCAGCAGCCAAGAATTAGTCAATCACTATGGCTACACCTTC.

J is TRBJ1-1 and V is TRBV25-1; TRBD1 agrees at 11 bases. The germline CDR1 and CDR2 sequences are MGHDK and SYGVNS. V dropped 3 bases and J dropped 5; count of bases not matched to a gene: 5. This CDR3 has 15 residues. CDR3 DNA sequence: TGTGCCAGCAGTGACGGGACAGGGGGACGGACTGAAGCTTTCTTT. This gives the protein CASSDGTGGRTEAFF.

J is TRBJ2-3 and V is TRBV5-1; the D gene is possibly TRBD2 (6 bases). This CDR3 comprises 14 residues. Trimming took 5 bases from V and 2 from J, leaving 12 bases between them. Germline CDR1 and CDR2: SGHRS and YFSETQ. The CDR3 sequence is CASRRRDFTDTQYF. DNA of the CDR3: TGCGCCAGCAGACGTAGGGACTTCACAGATACGCAGTATTTT.

This clone was observed a few times. The CDR3 DNA follows: TGTGCCAGCTCACCACGGGACAGGCCGGGCGAGCAGTACTTC. It yields the protein CASSPRDRPGEQYF. V usage is TRBV18 and J usage is TRBJ2-7, with 8 bases aligning to TRBD1. Germline values: CDR1 KGHSH, CDR2 LQKENI. Trimming at V came to 1 base and at J to 6 bases, leaving 5 bases not matched to a gene. The CDR3 consists of 14 residues.

This chain joins TRBV5-6 and TRBJ1-1; D perhaps matches TRBD1 (6 bases). The germline CDR1 and CDR2 sequences are SGHDT and YYEEEE. V was trimmed by 4 bases and J by 6 bases, leaving 19 bases between them. The CDR3 runs to 15 residues. CDR3 sequence reads: CASSHVGQGKPEAFF. The CDR3 region has the DNA TGTGCCAGCAGCCATGTAGGGCAGGGGAAGCCTGAAGCTTTCTTT. Full variable domain (missing parts from reference TRBV5-6 and TRBJ1-1): DAGVTQSPTHLIKTRGQQVTLRCSPKSGHDTVSWYQQALGQGPQFIFQYYEEEERQRGNFPDRFSGHQFPNYSSELNVNALLLGDSALYLCASSHVGQGKPEAFFGQGTRLTVV.

The rearrangement uses TRBV7-9 and TRBJ1-3; D ambiguous. This CDR3 contains 18 residues. Trimming took 5 bases from V and 0 from J, leaving 20 bases between them. The germline CDR1 and CDR2 sequences are SEHNR and FQNEAQ (reference sequence). The CDR3 region has the DNA TGTGCCAGCAGCCCTGCGGGGAACAGCGTTACCTCTGGAAACACCATATATTTT. Translation gives CASSPAGNSVTSGNTIYF.

The V call is TRBV4-1, the J call TRBJ2-3; possible D gene TRBD1, 5 bases. Germline assignment: CDR1 MGHRA and CDR2 YSYEKL. The CDR3 runs 15 residues. V was trimmed by 4 bases and J by 2 bases, leaving 13 bases between them. The CDR3 is CASSPVQGNTDTQYF. In nucleotides, the CDR3 is TGCGCCAGCAGCCCGGTCCAGGGAAACACAGATACGCAGTATTTT.

The chain is built from TRBV2 and TRBJ2-1; 12 positions match TRBD1. Germline values: CDR1 SNHLY, CDR2 FYNNEI. With V trimmed by 5 bases and J by 8 bases, 10 bases remained unmatched. CDR3 length equals 16 residues. The CDR3 nucleotides are TGTGCCAGCAGTCACCTGGGACAGGGGGCACACGATGAGCAGTTCTTC. Residues: CASSHLGQGAHDEQFF.

This chain connects TRBV5-6 to TRBJ2-3; no reliable D call. This CDR3 comprises 16 residues. Germline-derived CDR1 and CDR2 are SGHDT and YYEEEE. With 4 bases removed from V and 2 bases from J, the gap between germline ends came to 17 bases. CDR3 protein: CASSPVQMLPTDTQYF. The CDR3 bases are TGTGCCAGCAGCCCTGTTCAGATGCTCCCCACAGATACGCAGTATTTT.

The chain uses TRBV27 and TRBJ1-6; maybe TRBD1 (5 bases). CDR1 MNHEY and CDR2 SMNVEV come from the germline V gene (reference sequence). There are 17 residues in the CDR3. Trimming pared 1 base from V and 6 bases from J, leaving 16 bases between. CDR3 sequence reads: CASSLWPGPSGNSPLHF. CDR3 nucleotides: TGTGCCAGCAGTTTATGGCCAGGGCCCTCCGGTAATTCACCCCTCCACTTT.

The V call is TRBV7-6, the J call TRBJ1-6, with D tentatively TRBD1 (5 bases). The CDR3 loop spans 15 amino acids. The V and J ends lost 2 bases and 3 bases respectively, with 8 bases between them. Germline V gene data show CDR1 as SGHVS and CDR2 as FNYEAQ. The CDR3 bases are TGTGCCAGCAGCTTATCGGGGGGCTATAATTCACCCCTCCACTTT. As protein: CASSLSGGYNSPLHF.

The genes are TRBV11-2 and TRBJ2-3; 7 bases align to TRBD2. The germline V gene has CDR1 SGHAT and CDR2 FQNNGV. V was clipped by 0 bases and J by 2 bases; unmatched bases: 5. This CDR3 contains 16 residues. CDR3 DNA: TGTGCCAGCAGCTTAGAGGGTAGCGGGTACACAGATACGCAGTATTTT. Encoded protein: CASSLEGSGYTDTQYF.

The genes are TRBV6-6 and TRBJ2-1; 7 bases agree with TRBD1. The germline V gene encodes CDR1 MNHNY and CDR2 SVGAGI (reference sequence). V trimming: 5 bases; J trimming: 2 bases; junction bases outside the gene matches: 6. The CDR3 loop spans 15 amino acids. The CDR3 DNA sequence: TGTGCCAGCAGTGCCCTCACAGGGGCCTACAATGAGCAGTTCTTC. This translates into CASSALTGAYNEQFF.

V gene TRBV27 combines with J gene TRBJ1-1; weak D call: TRBD1 (5 bases). This CDR3 comprises 13 residues. The germline gives CDR1 MNHEY, CDR2 SMNVEV (reference sequence). V dropped 5 bases and J dropped 5 bases, with 12 bases sitting between them. In nucleotides, the CDR3 is TGTGCCAGCAGTAGAACGACAGAGACTGAAGCTTTCTTT. Its protein product is CASSRTTETEAFF.

This sequence joins TRBV5-4 and TRBJ2-1, with 8 bases aligning to TRBD2. This CDR3 is 17 amino acids long. CDR1 is SGHNT, CDR2 YYREEE, per germline (reference sequence). The ends lost 0 bases at V and 2 bases at J; junction bases unmatched: 7. The CDR3 protein is CASSLAKLAATYNEQFF. The CDR3, as DNA: TGTGCCAGCAGCTTGGCCAAACTAGCGGCGACCTACAATGAGCAGTTCTTC.

The chain combines TRBV4-3 with TRBJ2-6; weak D call: TRBD2 (5 bases). Germline assignment: CDR1 LGHNA and CDR2 YSLEER. Trimming removed 0 bases from V and 4 bases from J, with 13 bases in between. The CDR3 extends over 17 amino acids. The CDR3 protein is CASSQDRGGSGANVLTF. CDR3 DNA: TGCGCCAGCAGCCAAGATCGAGGAGGTTCCGGGGCCAACGTCCTGACTTTC.

This clone appeared a few times. This chain connects TRBV6-1 to TRBJ1-1; D unresolved. The CDR3 has 9 residues. With 11 bases removed from V and 8 bases from J, the gap between germline ends came to 9 bases. Per the germline V gene, CDR1 is MNHNS and CDR2 is SASEGT. Written as DNA, the CDR3 is TGTGCCGCTGGACTAGAAGCTTTCTTT. It specifies CAAGLEAFF.

This clone turned up a few times. The sample has other DNA sequences that encode this CDR3 too. The V gene is TRBV6-5, the J gene TRBJ1-2; 10 positions match TRBD1. The CDR3 spans 14 residues. V lost 6 bases, J lost 4 bases, and 5 bases stayed unmatched. The germline CDR1 and CDR2 sequences are MNHEY and SVGAGI. CDR3 in DNA: TGTGCCAGCAGCCTGGGACAGGGGAGCTATGGCTACACCTTC. Translated, it gives CASSLGQGSYGYTF.

This chain links TRBV6-1 with TRBJ1-3; no clear D. Germline CDR1 and CDR2: MNHNS and SASEGT. The germline V and J ends were trimmed by 1 base and 0 bases, with 13 bases remaining between them. This CDR3 is built from 17 residues. DNA for the CDR3: TGTGCCAGCAGTGAAGTGCCCGGGTCCAGCTCTGGAAACACCATATATTTT. It translates to CASSEVPGSSSGNTIYF.

The chain links TRBV9 to TRBJ2-7, with a weak D call TRBD1 (5 bases). Germline V gives CDR1 SGDLS, CDR2 YYNGEE. V was shortened by 4 bases and J by 5 bases, with 19 bases between the two germline ends. The CDR3 is made up of 15 amino acids. CDR3 region: CASSPPGQGSNEQYF. The CDR3, as DNA: TGTGCCAGCAGCCCACCAGGACAAGGGTCCAACGAGCAGTACTTC. Filled out from reference TRBV9 and TRBJ2-7, the complete variable domain reads DSGVTQTPKHLITATGQRVTLRCSPRSGDLSVYWYQQSLDQGLQFLIQYYNGEERAKGNILERFSAQQFPDLHSELNLSSLELGDSALYFCASSPPGQGSNEQYFGPGTRLTVT.

This clone was observed a few times. The J gene is TRBJ1-2, the V gene TRBV4-1; D is ambiguous. Trimming took 0 bases from V and 4 from J, leaving 9 bases between them. This CDR3 is 14 amino acids long. The germline CDR1 and CDR2 sequences are MGHRA and YSYEKL. DNA for the CDR3: TGCGCCAGCAGCCAAGATGGGGAGGGCTATGGCTACACCTTC. It specifies CASSQDGEGYGYTF.

The V call is TRBV2, the J call TRBJ1-2; unclear D gene. The CDR3 spans 11 residues. Germline V gene sequence: CDR1 SNHLY, CDR2 FYNNEI. The V gene lost 3 bases and the J gene lost 13 bases, with 12 bases spanning the gap. This CDR3 is CASSDGGASTF. Written as DNA, the CDR3 is TGTGCCAGCAGTGATGGAGGAGCTAGCACCTTC.

This rearrangement joins TRBV15 to TRBJ2-3; D is perhaps TRBD2 (5 bases). Trimming removed 1 base at V and 6 bases at J, with 5 bases between. Germline CDR1 reads LNHNV; CDR2 reads YYDKDF (reference sequence). The CDR3 runs to 12 residues. CDR3 amino acids: CATSRGGDTQYF. In nucleotides, the CDR3 is TGTGCCACCAGCAGAGGAGGGGATACGCAGTATTTT.

The rearrangement joins TRBV2 to TRBJ2-1; possible D gene TRBD2, 6 bases. From germline, CDR1 is SNHLY and CDR2 FYNNEI. The V end was cut by 7 bases, the J end by 0 bases, with 10 bases between. This CDR3 region has 14 residues. In nucleotides, the CDR3 is TGTGCCAGCAATTTGGGGGGCTCCTACAATGAGCAGTTCTTC. It is translated as CASNLGGSYNEQFF.

In the case of this clone: In the same sample, other DNA sequences code for this CDR3. The V and J genes are TRBV7-9 and TRBJ2-3; the match to TRBD1 covers 8 bases. Germline trimming cut 5 bases from V and 3 bases from J; bases unmatched to any gene: 7. The CDR3 contains 15 residues. Germline V CDR1 and CDR2: SEHNR, FQNEAQ (reference sequence). The CDR3 loop reads CASSPGTGRTDTQYF. CDR3 sequence (DNA): TGTGCCAGCAGCCCGGGGACAGGCCGAACAGATACGCAGTATTTT. The full variable domain, its missing parts supplied by reference TRBV7-9 and TRBJ2-3, is DTGVSQNPRHKITKRGQNVTFRCDPISEHNRLYWYRQTLGQGPEFLTYFQNEAQLEKSRLLSDRFSAERPKGSFSTLEIQRTEQGDSAMYLCASSPGTGRTDTQYFGPGTRLTVL.

The rearrangement joins TRBV4-1 to TRBJ1-5; TRBD1 matches at 9 bases. The trim removed 4 bases at V and 6 bases at J, leaving 7 bases unmatched. Germline V gene sequence: CDR1 MGHRA, CDR2 YSYEKL. This CDR3 has 15 amino acids. The CDR3 reads CASSLDRGYAQPQHF. CDR3 coding DNA: TGCGCCAGCAGCCTAGACAGGGGGTATGCTCAGCCCCAGCATTTT.

This clone was seen just once. V usage is TRBV6-4 and J usage is TRBJ2-3, with 11 bases lining up with TRBD2. V shed 2 bases, J shed 4 bases, and the junction held 5 bases outside the gene matches. Germline CDR1 and CDR2: MRHNA and SNTAGT. The CDR3 is 16 amino acids. The CDR3 nucleotides are TGTGCCAGCAGTGACCTTAGCGGGGGGGCTCCAGATACGCAGTATTTT. Translating gives CASSDLSGGAPDTQYF.

The V and J genes are TRBV19 and TRBJ1-2; the match to TRBD1 covers 7 bases. The J segment lost 4 bases and the V segment lost 5 bases, leaving 7 bases of the junction unmatched. Germline loops: CDR1 LNHDA, CDR2 SQIVND (reference sequence). The CDR3 is 14 amino acids. This CDR3 is CASSPQGQSYGYTF. CDR3 sequence (DNA): TGTGCCAGTAGTCCACAGGGACAGAGCTATGGCTACACCTTC.

This chain connects TRBV5-4 to TRBJ2-7; 10 nucleotides agree with TRBD1. CDR1 is SGHNT, CDR2 YYREEE, per germline (reference sequence). The CDR3 is made up of 14 amino acids. Unmatched junction bases numbered 8, after V lost 7 bases and J lost 4 bases. In DNA form, the CDR3 reads TGTGCCAGCTCCAGACAGGGGGCGCTTTACGAGCAGTACTTC. Translating it yields CASSRQGALYEQYF.